One sample yielded the 25 T cell receptor beta chains listed below, sequenced in a study of blood T cell repertoires in COVID-19 (dated by TCRdb to 2018 to 2020). Libraries were prepared through the immunoSEQ multiplex PCR assay. As stored in TCRdb, this immuneACCESS dataset retains in-frame rearrangements with V and J assigned. A fraction of the clones does not appear; measured against another copy, unresolved V genes explain less than half of the discrepancy, and the remainder lacks a known reason. In this sample the table shows about 140,000 clones, 80% to 90% of which occur a single time. The leading ten clones occupy around 3.3% of the sample. The sequenced sample was peripheral blood. The receptor set was obtained from an older woman with active COVID-19.

V usage is TRBV5-1 and J usage is TRBJ2-1, with D perhaps TRBD1 (6 bases). CDR1 and CDR2 (germline): SGHRS, YFSETQ. V was trimmed by 0 bases and J by 14 bases, leaving 15 bases between them. CDR3 size: 13 residues. CDR3 protein: CASSLETGSVKFF. DNA for the CDR3: TGCGCCAGCAGCTTGGAGACAGGCTCCGTAAAGTTCTTC.

The V call is TRBV6-5, the J call TRBJ1-2; a possible D gene is TRBD1 (6 bases). In germline, CDR1 is MNHEY, CDR2 SVGAGI. Between the trimmed V and J ends, which lost 0 bases and 5 bases, there was a span of 10 bases. CDR3 length: 14 residues. The CDR3 protein is CASSYSDRLYGYTF. The CDR3 nucleotides read TGTGCCAGCAGTTACTCCGACAGGTTGTATGGCTACACCTTC.

This chain links TRBV2 with TRBJ2-7; 8 nucleotides agree with TRBD1. V gave up 6 bases and J gave up 0 bases; unmatched junction bases: 4. CDR1 SNHLY and CDR2 FYNNEI come from the germline V gene. The CDR3 is 14 amino acids. The CDR3 DNA sequence: TGTGCCAGCAGGACCGGGACAGGCTCCTACGAGCAGTACTTC. Protein: CASRTGTGSYEQYF.

V usage is TRBV4-1 and J usage is TRBJ1-1; possible D gene TRBD1, 6 bases. Germline V gene data show CDR1 as MGHRA and CDR2 as YSYEKL. This CDR3 is 15 amino acids long. V was trimmed by 1 base and J by 4 bases, leaving 13 bases between them. The CDR3 here is CASSQVGGVGTEAFF. DNA for the CDR3: TGCGCCAGCAGCCAAGTAGGGGGAGTGGGCACTGAAGCTTTCTTT.

This clone has a single count. The chain links TRBV5-5 to TRBJ2-5; 10 positions agree with TRBD2. The CDR3 spans 14 residues. The germline CDR1 and CDR2 sequences are SGHKS and YYEKEE (reference sequence). V shed 4 bases, J shed 4 bases, and the junction held 4 bases outside the gene matches. The CDR3: CASSIAGGGETQYF. The DNA for the CDR3 is TGTGCCAGCAGCATAGCGGGAGGCGGAGAGACCCAGTACTTC.

This chain links TRBV9 with TRBJ2-1, with D maybe TRBD2 (5 bases). CDR3 length equals 16 residues. Germline V gives CDR1 SGDLS, CDR2 YYNGEE. The V gene lost 0 bases and the J gene lost 5 bases, with 15 bases spanning the gap. CDR3 sequence (DNA): TGTGCCAGCAGCGTAGGAGGGAGTAGGAAAAACAATGAGCAGTTCTTC. Encoded protein: CASSVGGSRKNNEQFF.

Written as DNA, the CDR3 is TGTGCCACCAGTGACCGACAGGGGCGGCTTGGTACGCAGTATTTT. Its translation is CATSDRQGRLGTQYF. J is TRBJ2-3 and V is TRBV24-1; 8 bases are shared with TRBD1. The CDR3 runs to 15 residues. The J segment lost 8 bases and the V segment lost 4 bases, leaving 10 bases of the junction unmatched. CDR1 and CDR2 (germline): KGHDR, SFDVKD.

The sample holds one count of this clone. V is TRBV19 and J is TRBJ1-2, with 10 nucleotides matching TRBD1. The V gene end was trimmed by 9 bases and the J gene end by 5 bases; junction bases not matched to a gene: 9. CDR3 length equals 14 residues. The germline CDR1 and CDR2 sequences are LNHDA and SQIVND (reference sequence). The CDR3: CASRDRGRPYGYTF. In DNA form, the CDR3 reads TGTGCCAGCCGGGACAGGGGACGTCCTTATGGCTACACCTTC.

The chain joins TRBV5-1 to TRBJ1-1; no reliable D call. Germline V CDR1 and CDR2: SGHRS, YFSETQ. Trimming removed 2 bases from V and 10 bases from J, with 18 bases in between. The length of the CDR3 is 14 residues. CDR3 DNA: TGCGCCAGCAGCTTCGGTCGCCCAGAGGAAGTAGCTTTCTTT. This codes for CASSFGRPEEVAFF.

This rearrangement joins TRBV27 to TRBJ2-2; 9 bases fit TRBD1. J was trimmed by 14 bases and V by 2 bases; bases with no gene match: 3. This CDR3 has 12 amino acids. Germline CDR1 MNHEY, CDR2 SMNVEV (reference sequence). CDR3 DNA: TGTGCCAGCAGTTTAGGGACAGGGAAACTGTTTTTT. This sequence encodes CASSLGTGKLFF.

The V gene is TRBV5-1, the J gene TRBJ2-2; D remains unclear. The ends were cut back, 3 bases at V and 7 bases at J, with 16 bases in the middle. Germline lookup yields CDR1 SGHRS and CDR2 YFSETQ. CDR3 size: 15 residues. CDR3 DNA sequence: TGCGCCAGCAGCTCCCCGGTAACGATGGTCGGGGAGCTGTTTTTT. This translates into CASSSPVTMVGELFF.

V usage is TRBV5-8 and J usage is TRBJ1-5, with D possibly matching TRBD1 (6 bases). Between the trimmed V and J ends, which lost 0 bases and 6 bases, there was a span of 13 bases. From germline, CDR1 is SGHTS and CDR2 YDEGEE. The CDR3 covers 15 residues. The CDR3 sequence is CASSLAPTGPQPQHF. Written as DNA, the CDR3 is TGTGCCAGCAGCTTGGCCCCCACAGGGCCTCAGCCCCAGCATTTT.

In DNA form, the CDR3 reads TGTGCCAGCAGCTCAAGACAGTTTCCCACCTTC. Encoded protein: CASSSRQFPTF. The chain combines TRBV7-2 with TRBJ1-2, with D possibly matching TRBD1 (5 bases). Germline CDR1 reads SGHTA; CDR2 reads FQGNSA. The V end lost 4 bases, the J end lost 13 bases, and 13 bases lay between the germline ends. CDR3 length: 11 amino acids. The variable domain in full, completed from reference TRBV7-2 and TRBJ1-2, reads GAGVSQSPSNKVTEKGKDVELRCDPISGHTALYWYRQSLGQGLEFLIYFQGNSAPDKSGLPSDRFSAERTGGSVSTLTIQRTQQEDSAVYLCASSSRQFPTFGSGTRLTVV.

This sequence joins TRBV7-9 and TRBJ2-1; D gene ambiguous. The CDR3 is made up of 14 amino acids. Germline CDR1 SEHNR, CDR2 FQNEAQ (reference sequence). V was trimmed by 7 bases and J by 7 bases, leaving 17 bases between them. DNA for the CDR3: TGTGCCAGCACCCTTAGCTTGTCATGGAATGAGCAGTTCTTC. This gives the protein CASTLSLSWNEQFF.

The V call is TRBV6-2 or TRBV6-3, the J call TRBJ1-5; weak D call: TRBD1 (5 bases). This CDR3 is built from 14 residues. CDR1 is MNHEY, CDR2 SVGEGT, per germline. Trimming removed 2 bases from V and 6 bases from J, with 11 bases in between. The CDR3: CASSYGGAGQPQHF. In DNA, the CDR3 is TGTGCCAGCAGTTACGGAGGGGCCGGTCAGCCCCAGCATTTT.

The chain joins TRBV28 to TRBJ2-7; 8 positions match TRBD2. The length of the CDR3 is 14 residues. Germline CDR1 reads MDHEN; CDR2 reads SYDVKM. V trimming: 5 bases; J trimming: 0 bases; junction bases outside the gene matches: 3. Written as DNA, the CDR3 is TGTGCCAGCAGTCGGGGGGGACTCTCCTACGAGCAGTACTTC. The encoded protein is CASSRGGLSYEQYF.

The chain carries TRBV4-2 and TRBJ2-7, with unresolved D. Trimming pared 1 base from V and 6 bases from J, leaving 16 bases between. This CDR3 contains 15 residues. From germline, CDR1 is LGHNA and CDR2 YNFKEQ. The CDR3 reads CASSQGVGSGSEQYF. Here the CDR3 DNA reads TGTGCCAGCAGCCAAGGTGTCGGTTCCGGGTCCGAGCAGTACTTC.

The chain recombines TRBV6-1 with TRBJ2-5; 7 bases are a match to TRBD2. V lost 1 base to trimming and J lost 4 bases; unmatched junction nucleotides: 9. Germline V gene data show CDR1 as MNHNS and CDR2 as SASEGT. The CDR3 is 16 amino acids. The chain's CDR3 is CASSEGGGRGRETQYF. CDR3 nucleotides: TGTGCCAGCAGTGAAGGGGGCGGGAGAGGAAGAGAGACCCAGTACTTC.

This sequence joins TRBV6-2 or TRBV6-3 and TRBJ2-2, with D tentatively TRBD2 (6 bases). The CDR3 extends over 16 amino acids. The V gene lost 0 bases and the J gene lost 4 bases, with 12 bases spanning the gap. Germline V gene data show CDR1 as MNHEY and CDR2 as SVGEGT. CDR3 residues: CASSYSRTSPTGELFF. The CDR3 bases are TGTGCCAGCAGTTACTCGAGAACTAGCCCCACCGGGGAGCTGTTTTTT.

The chain carries TRBV28 and TRBJ2-7; tentatively, D is TRBD1 (5 bases). Germline V gene data show CDR1 as MDHEN and CDR2 as SYDVKM. Trimming stripped 5 bases from V and 5 bases from J, with 7 bases between. The CDR3 is 11 residues long. The CDR3 reads CASSLRDEQYF. DNA for the CDR3: TGTGCCAGCAGTCTCAGGGACGAGCAGTACTTC.

The chain carries TRBV28 and TRBJ1-4; 7 nucleotides agree with TRBD1. The trim removed 7 bases at V and 8 bases at J, leaving 16 bases unmatched. Germline assignment: CDR1 MDHEN and CDR2 SYDVKM. This CDR3 is built from 16 residues. Here the CDR3 reads CASTILEGGGREKLFF. The CDR3 DNA follows: TGTGCCAGCACTATTTTGGAAGGGGGCGGGAGGGAAAAACTGTTTTTT.

The CDR3 region is CASSRGPSNTGELFF. CDR3 in DNA: TGTGCCAGCTCGCGGGGACCGTCGAACACCGGGGAGCTGTTTTTT. This rearrangement joins TRBV18 to TRBJ2-2; perhaps TRBD2 as D (6 bases). Germline CDR1 and CDR2: KGHSH and LQKENI. The CDR3 spans 15 residues. Trimming pared 6 bases from V and 0 bases from J, leaving 11 bases between.

The chain carries TRBV30 and TRBJ2-3, with TRBD2 matching 7 bases. The CDR3 is made up of 14 amino acids. After removal of 0 bases from V and 4 bases from J, the junction contained 4 bases not matched to a gene. CDR1 and CDR2 (germline): GTSNPN, SVGIG (reference sequence). The DNA of the CDR3 is TGTGCCTGGAGTGTCGGGGGGAGTCCAGATACGCAGTATTTT. Translated, it gives CAWSVGGSPDTQYF.

The V call is TRBV19, the J call TRBJ1-2; tentatively, D is TRBD1 (6 bases). The CDR3 covers 14 residues. The V and J ends lost 6 bases and 3 bases respectively, with 14 bases between them. Per germline, CDR1 LNHDA and CDR2 SQIVND (reference sequence). In DNA form, the CDR3 reads TGTGCCAGTAGCCTACAGGGTTTTGACTATGGCTACACCTTC. This gives the protein CASSLQGFDYGYTF.

The chain couples TRBV25-1 to TRBJ1-2; a weak D match, TRBD1 (6 bases). Germline-derived CDR1 and CDR2 are MGHDK and SYGVNS. The CDR3 contains 13 residues. Trimming took off 7 bases at V and 9 bases at J, with 18 bases between the two ends. CDR3 nucleotides: TGTGCCAGCACCGAGGGGGGGCAAAGGAGCTACACCTTC. The encoded protein is CASTEGGQRSYTF.